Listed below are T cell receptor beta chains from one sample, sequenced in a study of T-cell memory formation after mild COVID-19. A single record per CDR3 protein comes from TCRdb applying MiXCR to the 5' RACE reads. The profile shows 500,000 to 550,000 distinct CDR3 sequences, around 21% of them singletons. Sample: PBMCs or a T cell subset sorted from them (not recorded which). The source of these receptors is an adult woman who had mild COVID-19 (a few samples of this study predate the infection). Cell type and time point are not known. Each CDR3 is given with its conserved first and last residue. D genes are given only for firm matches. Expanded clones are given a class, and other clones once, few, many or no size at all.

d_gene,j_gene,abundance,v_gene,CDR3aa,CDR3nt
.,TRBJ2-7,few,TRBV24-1,CATSDFNSGEQYF,TGTGCCACCAGTGATTTTAACTCTGGAGAGCAGTACTTC
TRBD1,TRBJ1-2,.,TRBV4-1,CASSQVMTGGATGYTF,TGCGCCAGCAGCCAAGTGATGACAGGGGGCGCGACGGGCTACACCTTC
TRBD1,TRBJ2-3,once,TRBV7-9,CASSLQTDRPTQYF,TGTGCCAGCAGCCTCCAGACGGACAGGCCCACGCAGTATTTT
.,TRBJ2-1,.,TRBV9,CASSGREGHNEQFF,TGTGCCAGCAGCGGTCGAGAGGGGCACAATGAGCAGTTCTTC
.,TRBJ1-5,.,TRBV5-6,CASSPWGGYNQPQHF,TGTGCCAGCAGCCCGTGGGGGGGATACAATCAGCCCCAGCATTTT
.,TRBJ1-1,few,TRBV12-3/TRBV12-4,CASRSEYTEAFF,TGTGCCAGCAGATCCGAGTACACTGAAGCTTTCTTT
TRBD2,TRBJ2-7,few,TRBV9,CASSPTSGGYYEQYF,TGTGCCAGCAGCCCGACTAGCGGGGGATACTACGAGCAGTACTTC
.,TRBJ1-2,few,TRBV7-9,CASSPRGGPEGYTF,TGTGCCAGCAGCCCGCGGGGCGGCCCGGAGGGCTACACCTTC
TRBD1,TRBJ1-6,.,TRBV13,CASSSRGQGAGPLHF,TGTGCCAGCAGCTCGAGGGGACAGGGGGCAGGACCCCTCCACTTT
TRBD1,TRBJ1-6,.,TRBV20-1,CSATQGTGDSPLHF,TGCAGTGCTACCCAAGGGACAGGGGATTCACCCCTCCACTTT
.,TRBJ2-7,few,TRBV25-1,CASSDLDEQYF,TGTGCCAGCAGTGACTTGGACGAGCAGTACTTC
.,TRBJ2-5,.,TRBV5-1,CASSDGRRETQYF,TGCGCCAGCAGTGATGGGAGGCGGGAGACCCAGTACTTC
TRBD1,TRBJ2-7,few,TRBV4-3,CASSSHSTGVTYEQYF,TGCGCCAGCAGCTCTCACTCGACAGGGGTCACCTACGAGCAGTACTTC
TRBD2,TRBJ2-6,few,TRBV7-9,CASSLSSAGVSGANVLTF,TGTGCCAGCAGCTTATCATCGGCGGGAGTCTCTGGGGCCAACGTCCTGACTTTC
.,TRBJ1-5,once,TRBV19,CASGHSYSNQPQHF,TGTGCCAGTGGACATTCCTATAGCAATCAGCCCCAGCATTTT
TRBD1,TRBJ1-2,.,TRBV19,CASSTRTGYGYTF,TGTGCCAGTAGTACGCGGACAGGTTATGGCTACACCTTC
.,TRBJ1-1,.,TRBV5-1,CASSLPGQRTEAFF,TGCGCCAGCAGCCTTCCGGGACAACGCACTGAAGCTTTCTTT
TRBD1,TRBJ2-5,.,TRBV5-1,CASSFRDRQETQYF,TGCGCCAGCAGCTTTCGGGACAGACAAGAGACCCAGTACTTC
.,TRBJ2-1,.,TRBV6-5,CASSSARSSYNEQFF,TGTGCCAGCAGTTCTGCGCGGAGCTCCTACAATGAGCAGTTCTTC
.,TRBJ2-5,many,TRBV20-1,CSARRGIIGETQYF,TGCAGTGCTAGACGAGGAATCATCGGGGAGACCCAGTACTTC
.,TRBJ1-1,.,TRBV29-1,CSVAGGGEAFF,TGCAGCGTTGCGGGTGGAGGGGAAGCTTTCTTT
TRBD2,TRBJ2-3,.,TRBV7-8,CASSIGLAGSTDTQYF,TGTGCCAGCAGCATAGGACTAGCCGGTAGCACAGATACGCAGTATTTT
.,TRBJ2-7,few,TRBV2,CASTTGHSYEQYF,TGTGCCAGCACGACGGGACATTCCTACGAGCAGTACTTC
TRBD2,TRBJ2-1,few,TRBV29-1,CSVLTSGSQEQFF,TGCAGCGTGCTGACTAGCGGGAGTCAGGAGCAGTTCTTC
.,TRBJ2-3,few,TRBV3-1,CASSQDFADTQYF,TGTGCCAGCAGCCAAGATTTCGCAGATACGCAGTATTTT
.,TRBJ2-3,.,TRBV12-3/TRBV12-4,CASLPATLTDTQYF,TGTGCCAGCCTTCCTGCCACCCTGACAGATACGCAGTATTTT
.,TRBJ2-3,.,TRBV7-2,CASSSRERGTDTQYF,TGTGCCAGCAGCTCCAGGGAAAGAGGCACAGATACGCAGTATTTT
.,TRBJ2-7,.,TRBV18,CASSPEAGPTYEQYF,TGTGCCAGCTCACCAGAGGCAGGACCGACCTACGAGCAGTACTTC
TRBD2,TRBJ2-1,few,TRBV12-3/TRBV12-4,CASSPALGTSGSLYEQFF,TGTGCCAGCAGCCCAGCCCTCGGGACTAGCGGGAGTCTCTATGAGCAGTTCTTC
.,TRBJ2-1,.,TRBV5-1,CASSTPLGRGNEQFF,TGCGCCAGCAGCACCCCCCTGGGCAGGGGAAATGAGCAGTTCTTC
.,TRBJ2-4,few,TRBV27,CASSYAGFTKNIQYF,TGTGCCAGCAGTTATGCCGGGTTCACCAAAAACATTCAGTACTTC
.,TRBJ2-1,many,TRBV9,CASSPLSASSYNEQFF,TGTGCCAGCAGTCCTTTGTCGGCTAGCTCGTACAATGAGCAGTTCTTC
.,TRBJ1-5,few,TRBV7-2,CASSLRQGSSQPQHF,TGTGCCAGCAGCTTAAGGCAGGGGTCAAGTCAGCCCCAGCATTTT
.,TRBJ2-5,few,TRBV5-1,CASSPVLTRQETQYF,TGCGCCAGCAGCCCCGTCCTTACCCGCCAAGAGACCCAGTACTTC
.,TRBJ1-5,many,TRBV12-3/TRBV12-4,CASSRDRSNQPQHF,TGTGCCAGCAGCCGGGACCGTAGCAATCAGCCCCAGCATTTT
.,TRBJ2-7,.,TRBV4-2,CASSQEAGPAYEQYF,TGTGCCAGCAGCCAAGAAGCCGGTCCGGCCTACGAGCAGTACTTC
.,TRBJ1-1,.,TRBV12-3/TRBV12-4,CASSPSGGAGVNTEAFF,TGTGCCAGCAGTCCCAGTGGGGGGGCGGGGGTGAACACTGAAGCTTTCTTT
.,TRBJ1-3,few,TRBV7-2,CASSLDGGNTIYF,TGTGCCAGCAGCTTAGACGGGGGAAACACCATATATTTT
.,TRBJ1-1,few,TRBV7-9,CASRPGTRREFTEAFF,TGTGCCAGCAGACCCGGGACACGAAGAGAGTTCACTGAAGCTTTCTTT
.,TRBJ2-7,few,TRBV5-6,CASSLSPSAGGNYEQYF,TGTGCCAGCAGCTTGTCACCGTCGGCCGGGGGAAACTACGAGCAGTACTTC
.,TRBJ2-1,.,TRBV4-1,CASSQVFGAGNEQFF,TGCGCCAGCAGCCAAGTCTTCGGGGCCGGGAATGAGCAGTTCTTC
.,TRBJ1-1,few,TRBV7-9,CASSQGKYTEAFF,TGTGCCAGCAGCCAGGGAAAATACACTGAAGCTTTCTTT
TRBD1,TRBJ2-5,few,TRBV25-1,CASNGDRQETQYF,TGTGCCAGCAACGGGGACAGACAAGAGACCCAGTACTTC
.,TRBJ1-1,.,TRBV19,CASSSDTNTEAFF,TGTGCCAGTAGTTCGGACACGAACACTGAAGCTTTCTTT
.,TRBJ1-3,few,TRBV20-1,CSARDSDNGSGNTIYF,TGCAGTGCTAGAGACAGTGACAACGGCTCTGGAAACACCATATATTTT
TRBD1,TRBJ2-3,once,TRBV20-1,CSARRQGADTQYF,TGCAGTGCTAGGAGGCAGGGGGCAGATACGCAGTATTTT
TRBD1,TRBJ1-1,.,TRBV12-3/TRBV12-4,CASRGQAKIEAFF,TGTGCCAGCAGGGGACAGGCAAAAATTGAAGCTTTCTTT
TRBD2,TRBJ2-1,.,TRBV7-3,CASASGGAWENEQFF,TGTGCCAGCGCTAGCGGGGGGGCCTGGGAGAATGAGCAGTTCTTC
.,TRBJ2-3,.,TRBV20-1,CSATRGGTSTDTQYF,TGCAGTGCCACGAGGGGGGGGACCAGCACAGATACGCAGTATTTT
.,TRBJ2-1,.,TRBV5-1,CASSLYTGREQFF,TGCGCCAGCAGCTTGTACACCGGTCGAGAGCAGTTCTTC
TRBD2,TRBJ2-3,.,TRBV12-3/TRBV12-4,CASRTDRRGGRFGTDTQYF,TGTGCCAGCAGGACCGACCGGCGGGGGGGAAGGTTTGGCACAGATACGCAGTATTTT
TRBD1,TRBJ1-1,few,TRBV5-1,CASSTTGAANTEAFF,TGCGCCAGCAGCACCACAGGGGCTGCGAACACTGAAGCTTTCTTT